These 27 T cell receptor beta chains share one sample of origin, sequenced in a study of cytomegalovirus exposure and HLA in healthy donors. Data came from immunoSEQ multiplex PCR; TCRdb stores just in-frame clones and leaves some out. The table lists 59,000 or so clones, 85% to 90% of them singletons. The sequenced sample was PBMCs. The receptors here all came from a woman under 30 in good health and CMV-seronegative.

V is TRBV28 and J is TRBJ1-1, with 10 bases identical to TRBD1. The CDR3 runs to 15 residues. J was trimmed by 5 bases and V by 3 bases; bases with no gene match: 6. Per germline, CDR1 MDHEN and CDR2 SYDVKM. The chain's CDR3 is CASSFWGTGATEAFF. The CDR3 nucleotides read TGTGCCAGCAGTTTTTGGGGGACAGGGGCTACTGAAGCTTTCTTT.

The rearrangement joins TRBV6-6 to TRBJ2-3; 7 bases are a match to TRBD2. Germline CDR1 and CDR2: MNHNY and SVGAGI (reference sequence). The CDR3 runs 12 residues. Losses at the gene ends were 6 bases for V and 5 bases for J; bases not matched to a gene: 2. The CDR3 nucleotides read TGTGCCAGCAGGGCTAGCGGAGATACGCAGTATTTT. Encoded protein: CASRASGDTQYF.

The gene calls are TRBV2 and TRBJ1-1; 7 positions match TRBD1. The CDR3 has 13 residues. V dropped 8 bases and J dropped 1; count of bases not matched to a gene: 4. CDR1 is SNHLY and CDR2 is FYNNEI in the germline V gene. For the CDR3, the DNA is TGTGCCAGCGGACAGGTCCCGAACACTGAAGCTTTCTTT. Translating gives CASGQVPNTEAFF.

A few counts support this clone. The CDR3 reads CASSFIPQETQYF. Here the CDR3 DNA reads TGCGCCAGCAGCTTTATTCCCCAAGAGACCCAGTACTTC. V and J are TRBV5-1 and TRBJ2-5; D is undetermined. Trimming removed 2 bases from V and 1 base from J, with 6 bases in between. Germline loops: CDR1 SGHRS, CDR2 YFSETQ. The length of the CDR3 is 13 residues.

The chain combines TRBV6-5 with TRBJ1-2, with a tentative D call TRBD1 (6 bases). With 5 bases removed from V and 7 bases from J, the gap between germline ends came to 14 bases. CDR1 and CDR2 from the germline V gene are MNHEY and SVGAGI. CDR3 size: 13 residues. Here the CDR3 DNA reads TGTGCCAGCAGTACCACAGGGCGCGGTGGCTACACCTTC. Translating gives CASSTTGRGGYTF.

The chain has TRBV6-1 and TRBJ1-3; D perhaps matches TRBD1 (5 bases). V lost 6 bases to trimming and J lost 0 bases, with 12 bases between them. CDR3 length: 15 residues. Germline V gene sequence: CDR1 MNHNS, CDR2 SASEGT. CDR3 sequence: CASSPQVDSGNTIYF. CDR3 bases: TGTGCCAGCAGCCCACAGGTGGACTCTGGAAACACCATATATTTT.

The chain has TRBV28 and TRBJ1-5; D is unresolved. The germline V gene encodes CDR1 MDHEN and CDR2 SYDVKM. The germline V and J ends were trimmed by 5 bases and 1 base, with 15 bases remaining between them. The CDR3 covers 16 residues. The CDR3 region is CASSLPSGKSNQPQHF. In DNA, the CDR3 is TGTGCCAGCAGTCTACCCTCGGGGAAGAGCAATCAGCCCCAGCATTTT.

The CDR3 nucleotides read TGTGCCAGCAGTCATCGCGGAGGGAGTGGTTTGGGTCAGCCCCAGCATTTT. Translated, it gives CASSHRGGSGLGQPQHF. The chain is built from TRBV28 and TRBJ1-5, with D hard to call. V lost 5 bases to trimming and J lost 6 bases, with 23 bases between them. The CDR3 is 17 amino acids. Per the germline V gene, CDR1 is MDHEN and CDR2 is SYDVKM.

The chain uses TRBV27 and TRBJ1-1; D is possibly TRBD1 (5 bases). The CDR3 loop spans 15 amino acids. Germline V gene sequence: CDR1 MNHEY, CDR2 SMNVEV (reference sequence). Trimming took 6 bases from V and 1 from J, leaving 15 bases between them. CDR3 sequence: CASRLDVGGNTEAFF. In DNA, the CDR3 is TGTGCCAGCAGGCTAGATGTGGGGGGGAACACTGAAGCTTTCTTT.

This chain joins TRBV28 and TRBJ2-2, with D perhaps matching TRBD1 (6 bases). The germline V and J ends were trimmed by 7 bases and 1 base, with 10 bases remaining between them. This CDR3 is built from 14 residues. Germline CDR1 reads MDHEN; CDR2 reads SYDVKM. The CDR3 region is CASTPGQNTGELFF. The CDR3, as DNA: TGTGCCAGCACTCCGGGACAGAACACCGGGGAGCTGTTTTTT.

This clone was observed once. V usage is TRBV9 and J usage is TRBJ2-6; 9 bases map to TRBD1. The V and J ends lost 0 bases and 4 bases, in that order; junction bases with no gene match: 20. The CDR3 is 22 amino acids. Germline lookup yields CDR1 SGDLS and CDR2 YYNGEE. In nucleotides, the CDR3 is TGTGCCAGCAGCGTAGCTACACCTCAAGACTTAACAGGGGGCAGCGGGGCCAACGTCCTGACTTTC. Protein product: CASSVATPQDLTGGSGANVLTF.

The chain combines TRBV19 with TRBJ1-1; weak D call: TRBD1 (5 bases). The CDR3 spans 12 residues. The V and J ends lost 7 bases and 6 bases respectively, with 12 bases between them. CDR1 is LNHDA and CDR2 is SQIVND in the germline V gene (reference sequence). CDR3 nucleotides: TGTGCCAGTACCTTTGGGGGGTCTGAAGCTTTCTTT. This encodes CASTFGGSEAFF.

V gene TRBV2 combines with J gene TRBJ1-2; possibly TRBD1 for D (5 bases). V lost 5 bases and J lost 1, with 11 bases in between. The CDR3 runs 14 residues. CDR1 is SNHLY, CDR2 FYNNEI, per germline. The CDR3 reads CASSRQRFNYGYTF. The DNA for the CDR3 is TGTGCCAGCAGTCGACAGCGTTTTAACTATGGCTACACCTTC.

CDR3 in DNA: TGTGCCAGCAGCCCTGGGAGGTCAGGTTCTTACTATGGCTACACCTTC. Protein: CASSPGRSGSYYGYTF. The V and J genes are TRBV5-6 and TRBJ1-2; D gene uncertain. V gave up 4 bases and J gave up 3 bases, with 19 bases separating them. In germline, CDR1 is SGHDT, CDR2 YYEEEE. CDR3 length: 16 amino acids.

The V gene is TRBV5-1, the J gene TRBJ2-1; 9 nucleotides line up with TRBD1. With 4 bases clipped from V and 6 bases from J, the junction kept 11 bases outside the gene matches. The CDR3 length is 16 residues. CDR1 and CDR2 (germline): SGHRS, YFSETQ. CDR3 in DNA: TGCGCCAGCAGCCATGGACGGACAGGGGCAAGCAATGAGCAGTTCTTC. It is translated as CASSHGRTGASNEQFF.

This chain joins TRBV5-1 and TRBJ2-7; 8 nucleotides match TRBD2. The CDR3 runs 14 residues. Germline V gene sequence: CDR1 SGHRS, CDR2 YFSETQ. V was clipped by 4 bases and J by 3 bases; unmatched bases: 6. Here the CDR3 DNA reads TGCGCCAGCAGCCTGGGACTAGGAGACTACGAGCAGTACTTC. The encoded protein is CASSLGLGDYEQYF.

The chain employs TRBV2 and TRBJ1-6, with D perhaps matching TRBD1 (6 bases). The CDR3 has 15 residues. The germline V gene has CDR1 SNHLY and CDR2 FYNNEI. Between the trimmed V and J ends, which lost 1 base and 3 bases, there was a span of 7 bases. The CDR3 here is CASSEEQGYNSPLHF. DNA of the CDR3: TGTGCCAGCAGTGAAGAACAGGGCTATAATTCACCCCTCCACTTT.

The chain's CDR3 is CAIRGAQDTEAFF. As DNA, the CDR3 is TGTGCCATCAGGGGCGCCCAGGACACTGAAGCTTTCTTT. V and J are TRBV10-3 and TRBJ1-1; D is unresolved. V lost 6 bases and J 3 bases, leaving 11 bases between the germline ends. The CDR3 loop spans 13 amino acids. Looked up from germline, CDR1 is ENHRY and CDR2 is SYGVKD.

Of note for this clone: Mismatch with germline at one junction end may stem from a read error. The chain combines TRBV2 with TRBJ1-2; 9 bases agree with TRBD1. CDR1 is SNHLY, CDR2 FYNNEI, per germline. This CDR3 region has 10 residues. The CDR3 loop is CASRDRDPFF. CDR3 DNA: TGTGCCAGCCGGGACAGGGACCCTTTCTTC.

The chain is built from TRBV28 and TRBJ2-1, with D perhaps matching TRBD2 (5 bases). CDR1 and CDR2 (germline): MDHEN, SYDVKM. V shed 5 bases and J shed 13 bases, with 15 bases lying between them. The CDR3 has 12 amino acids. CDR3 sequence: CASSQVDGGQFF. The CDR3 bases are TGTGCCAGCAGTCAGGTGGACGGAGGTCAGTTCTTC.

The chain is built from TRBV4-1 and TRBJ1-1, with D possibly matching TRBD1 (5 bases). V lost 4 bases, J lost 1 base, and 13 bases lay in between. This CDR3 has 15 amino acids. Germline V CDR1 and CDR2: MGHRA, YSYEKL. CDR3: CASSPGGLRNTEAFF. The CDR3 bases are TGCGCCAGCAGCCCTGGGGGACTGAGGAACACTGAAGCTTTCTTT.

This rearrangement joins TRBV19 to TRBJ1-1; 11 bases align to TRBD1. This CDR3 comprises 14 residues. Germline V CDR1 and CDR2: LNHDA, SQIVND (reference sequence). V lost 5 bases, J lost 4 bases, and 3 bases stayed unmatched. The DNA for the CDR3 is TGTGCCAGTAGTCTAGGGACAGGGGGCACTGAAGCTTTCTTT. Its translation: CASSLGTGGTEAFF. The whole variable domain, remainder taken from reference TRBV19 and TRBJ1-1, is DGGITQSPKYLFRKEGQNVTLSCEQNLNHDAMYWYRQDPGQGLRLIYYSQIVNDFQKGDIAEGYSVSREKKESFPLTVTSAQKNPTAFYLCASSLGTGGTEAFFGQGTRLTVV.

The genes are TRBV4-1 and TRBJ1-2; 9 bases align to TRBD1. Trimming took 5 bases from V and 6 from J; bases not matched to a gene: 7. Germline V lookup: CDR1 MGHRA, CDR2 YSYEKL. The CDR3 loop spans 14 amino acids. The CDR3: CASSARDRVNGYTF. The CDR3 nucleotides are TGCGCCAGCAGCGCCCGGGACAGGGTTAATGGCTACACCTTC.

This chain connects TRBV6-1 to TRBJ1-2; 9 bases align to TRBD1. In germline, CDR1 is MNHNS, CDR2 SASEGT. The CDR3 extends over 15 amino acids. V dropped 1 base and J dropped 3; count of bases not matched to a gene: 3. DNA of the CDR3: TGTGCCAGCAGTGAAGTAGGGACAGGGTACTATGGCTACACCTTC. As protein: CASSEVGTGYYGYTF.

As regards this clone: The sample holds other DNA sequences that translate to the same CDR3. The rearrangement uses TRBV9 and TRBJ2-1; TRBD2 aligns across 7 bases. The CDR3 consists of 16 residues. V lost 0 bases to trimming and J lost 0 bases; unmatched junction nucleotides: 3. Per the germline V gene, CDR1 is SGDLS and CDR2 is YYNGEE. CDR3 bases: TGTGCCAGCAGCGTAGAGGGAGGGAGCTCCTACAATGAGCAGTTCTTC. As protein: CASSVEGGSSYNEQFF.

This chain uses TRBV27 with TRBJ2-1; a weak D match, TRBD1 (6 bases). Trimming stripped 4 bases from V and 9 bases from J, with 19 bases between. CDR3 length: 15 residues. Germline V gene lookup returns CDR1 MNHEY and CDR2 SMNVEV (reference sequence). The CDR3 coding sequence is TGTGCCAGCAGTTCCCCCACCACAGGGCGTATTGAGCAGTTCTTC. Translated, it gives CASSSPTTGRIEQFF.

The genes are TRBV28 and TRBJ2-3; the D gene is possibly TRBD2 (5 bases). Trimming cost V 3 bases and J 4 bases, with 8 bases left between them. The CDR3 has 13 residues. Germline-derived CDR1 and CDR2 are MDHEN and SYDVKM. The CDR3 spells CASSFGLSDTQYF. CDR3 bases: TGTGCCAGCAGTTTCGGACTTTCAGATACGCAGTATTTT.